The 32 T cell receptor beta chains presented below share a single source sample, sequenced in a study of monozygotic twins with cystic fibrosis. Sequencing used immunoSEQ multiplex PCR; TCRdb keeps in-frame clones, though not all of them. Of over 25,000 clones listed, roughly 90% were seen once; the top ten hold about 0.89%. Sequenced input: blood. These receptors were taken from a girl aged 2-10 years with cystic fibrosis.

This clone appeared a single time. This chain connects TRBV7-2 to TRBJ2-7; 8 bases line up with TRBD2. The CDR3 length is 15 residues. Trimming cost V 5 bases and J 1 base; bases outside gene matches: 7. Germline CDR1 and CDR2: SGHTA and FQGNSA. In DNA form, the CDR3 reads TGTGCCAGCAGCCCCGGGGGGGAGCGGTCCTACGAGCAGTACTTC. This sequence encodes CASSPGGERSYEQYF.

This chain connects TRBV6-1 to TRBJ1-5, with D uncertain. The ends were cut back, 6 bases at V and 4 bases at J, with 13 bases in the middle. The CDR3 runs to 14 residues. Germline CDR1 MNHNS, CDR2 SASEGT. Here the CDR3 DNA reads TGTGCCAGCAGCGGAGCAGGTGTTAATCAGCCCCAGCATTTT. It is translated as CASSGAGVNQPQHF.

This sequence joins TRBV19 and TRBJ1-1; D gene ambiguous. Germline V gene data show CDR1 as LNHDA and CDR2 as SQIVND (reference sequence). Trimming shortened V by 10 bases and J by 5 bases, and 17 bases separated the two germline ends. The CDR3 extends over 13 amino acids. CDR3 coding DNA: TGTGCCACCCCCACCGCTGGGGTAACTGAAGCTTTCTTT. It yields the protein CATPTAGVTEAFF. Full variable domain (remainder filled in from reference TRBV19 and TRBJ1-1): DGGITQSPKYLFRKEGQNVTLSCEQNLNHDAMYWYRQDPGQGLRLIYYSQIVNDFQKGDIAEGYSVSREKKESFPLTVTSAQKNPTAFYLCATPTAGVTEAFFGQGTRLTVV.

V gene TRBV7-2 combines with J gene TRBJ1-2, with 8 bases fitting TRBD1. CDR1 is SGHTA, CDR2 FQGNSA, per germline. CDR3 length equals 14 residues. Trimming took 0 bases from V and 4 from J; bases not matched to a gene: 1. In DNA, the CDR3 is TGTGCCAGCAGCTTAGCCGGACAGGGCTATGGCTACACCTTC. Translating it yields CASSLAGQGYGYTF.

This clone was counted a single time. This rearrangement joins TRBV30 to TRBJ1-6; D might be TRBD1 (6 bases). CDR1 GTSNPN and CDR2 SVGIG come from the germline V gene (reference sequence). This CDR3 region has 16 residues. V lost 0 bases, J lost 0 bases, and 9 bases lay in between. The CDR3 DNA follows: TGTGCCTGGAGTGTTGGAGGGGGCTCCTATAATTCACCCCTCCACTTT. It is translated as CAWSVGGGSYNSPLHF.

The V call is TRBV9, the J call TRBJ2-3; 13 nucleotides agree with TRBD2. The CDR3 runs 18 residues. The trim removed 0 bases at V and 6 bases at J, leaving 10 bases unmatched. The germline CDR1 and CDR2 sequences are SGDLS and YYNGEE. CDR3 coding DNA: TGTGCCAGCAGCGTAGGGACTAGCGGGAGAATTGGGGGGGATACGCAGTATTTT. This codes for CASSVGTSGRIGGDTQYF.

V gene TRBV5-4 combines with J gene TRBJ1-1, with TRBD1 matching over 7 bases. CDR3 length: 16 amino acids. Germline V gives CDR1 SGHNT, CDR2 YYREEE (reference sequence). With V trimmed by 3 bases and J by 4 bases, 12 bases remained unmatched. The CDR3, as DNA: TGTGCCAGCAGCTCGAACCCGCAGGGGGATCGCACTGAAGCTTTCTTT. This encodes CASSSNPQGDRTEAFF.

V and J are TRBV28 and TRBJ2-7; 7 bases fit TRBD1. CDR1 MDHEN and CDR2 SYDVKM come from the germline V gene. Losses at the gene ends were 5 bases for V and 5 bases for J; bases not matched to a gene: 12. This CDR3 region has 15 residues. CDR3 coding DNA: TGTGCCAGCAGTCTAGATTACAGGGGTACCCACGAGCAGTACTTC. Translating gives CASSLDYRGTHEQYF.

This rearrangement joins TRBV5-1 to TRBJ2-2; D remains unclear. V lost 0 bases and J lost 7, with 16 bases in between. The CDR3 covers 16 residues. Germline lookup yields CDR1 SGHRS and CDR2 YFSETQ. The CDR3 is CASSLGQDRRSGELFF. The CDR3, as DNA: TGCGCCAGCAGCTTGGGGCAGGACCGAAGGAGCGGGGAGCTGTTTTTT.

This chain links TRBV6-1 with TRBJ2-7; no firm D call. V was cut by 0 bases and J by 0 bases, with 9 bases left in between. This CDR3 has 15 amino acids. CDR1 MNHNS and CDR2 SASEGT come from the germline V gene. The CDR3 region has the DNA TGTGCCAGCAGTGAAGCACGGTTAGGCTCCTACGAGCAGTACTTC. Its translation: CASSEARLGSYEQYF.

The chain combines TRBV10-3 with TRBJ2-1; a weak D match, TRBD2 (6 bases). From germline, CDR1 is ENHRY and CDR2 SYGVKD. V lost 10 bases and J 0 bases, leaving 10 bases between the germline ends. This CDR3 is built from 13 residues. The DNA of the CDR3 is TGTGCCACTAGGGGAGGCTCCTACAATGAGCAGTTCTTC. Translation: CATRGGSYNEQFF.

The V gene is TRBV7-9, the J gene TRBJ1-1; the D is unclear. Germline values: CDR1 SEHNR, CDR2 FQNEAQ (reference sequence). The length of the CDR3 is 15 residues. Trimming removed 5 bases from V and 2 bases from J, with 15 bases in between. The CDR3 nucleotides are TGTGCCAGCAGCCCACCCACGGCAGTAAACACTGAAGCTTTCTTT. This codes for CASSPPTAVNTEAFF.

The V gene is TRBV5-1, the J gene TRBJ1-6; D remains unclear. The CDR3 sequence is 15 residues long. V lost 0 bases and J 7 bases, leaving 11 bases between the germline ends. Per germline, CDR1 SGHRS and CDR2 YFSETQ. CDR3 DNA sequence: TGCGCCAGCAGCTTGGAAATCGGATCAAATTCACCCCTCCACTTT. It yields the protein CASSLEIGSNSPLHF.

The chain joins TRBV19 to TRBJ2-3; weak D call: TRBD2 (5 bases). Germline V gene lookup returns CDR1 LNHDA and CDR2 SQIVND (reference sequence). Trimming shortened V by 3 bases and J by 2 bases, and 9 bases separated the two germline ends. The CDR3 is 14 residues long. CDR3: CASSIEGSTDTQYF. DNA of the CDR3: TGTGCCAGTAGTATCGAGGGCTCCACAGATACGCAGTATTTT.

The gene calls are TRBV7-2 and TRBJ2-2; 9 bases agree with TRBD2. The CDR3 extends over 17 amino acids. After removal of 0 bases from V and 5 bases from J, the junction contained 7 bases not matched to a gene. CDR1 is SGHTA and CDR2 is FQGNSA in the germline V gene. CDR3 region: CASSLAQLAGATGELFF. The DNA of the CDR3 is TGTGCCAGCAGCTTAGCGCAGTTAGCGGGGGCAACCGGGGAGCTGTTTTTT. Based on the CDR3 plus reference TRBV7-2 and TRBJ2-2, the full variable domain is GAGVSQSPSNKVTEKGKDVELRCDPISGHTALYWYRQSLGQGLEFLIYFQGNSAPDKSGLPSDRFSAERTGGSVSTLTIQRTQQEDSAVYLCASSLAQLAGATGELFFGEGSRLTVL.

The chain links TRBV6-5 to TRBJ2-7, with D possibly TRBD1 on 5 matching bases. The CDR3 is 14 amino acids. Looked up from germline, CDR1 is MNHEY and CDR2 is SVGAGI. V was clipped by 6 bases and J by 3 bases, with 15 bases between them. This chain's CDR3 is CASSPLGALYEQYF. DNA for the CDR3: TGTGCCAGCAGCCCTCTTGGGGCCCTCTACGAGCAGTACTTC.

V gene TRBV7-2 combines with J gene TRBJ2-1; the match to TRBD1 covers 8 bases. The V gene's germline CDR1 is SGHTA and CDR2 FQGNSA. J lost 8 bases, V lost 5 bases, and 17 bases had no gene match. The CDR3 runs 17 residues. CDR3 in DNA: TGTGCCAGCAGCCCATCCCAGAGGACAGGGTTCGGGGATGAGCAGTTCTTC. It translates to CASSPSQRTGFGDEQFF.

The J gene is TRBJ1-1, the V gene TRBV5-1; D gene ambiguous. CDR3 size: 13 residues. Trimming cost V 0 bases and J 7 bases, with 10 bases left between them. Germline V gene sequence: CDR1 SGHRS, CDR2 YFSETQ. CDR3 amino acids: CASSLDLRGEAFF. The CDR3, as DNA: TGCGCCAGCAGCTTGGACCTTCGGGGTGAAGCTTTCTTT.

The chain couples TRBV5-6 to TRBJ1-1; 11 nucleotides agree with TRBD1. The germline V gene has CDR1 SGHDT and CDR2 YYEEEE. The CDR3 has 15 amino acids. The V gene end was trimmed by 6 bases and the J gene end by 0 bases; junction bases not matched to a gene: 4. As DNA, the CDR3 is TGTGCCAGCACCCCGGACAGGGGGCTGAACACTGAAGCTTTCTTT. Protein sequence: CASTPDRGLNTEAFF.

This clone appeared a single time. This chain joins TRBV20-1 and TRBJ2-7; D gene uncertain. V was shortened by 4 bases and J by 1 base, with 2 bases between the two germline ends. The CDR3 consists of 10 residues. Germline lookup yields CDR1 DFQATT and CDR2 SNEGSKA (reference sequence). This CDR3 is CSAKSYEQYF. The CDR3 DNA reads TGCAGTGCTAAATCCTACGAGCAGTACTTC.

This sequence joins TRBV7-2 and TRBJ2-3, with TRBD2 identical over 11 bases. There are 17 residues in the CDR3. V was pared by 5 bases and J by 1 base, with 8 bases of the junction left unmatched. CDR1 and CDR2 from the germline V gene are SGHTA and FQGNSA. DNA of the CDR3: TGTGCCAGCAGCCGCCCACTAGCGGGGGCCCGCACAGATACGCAGTATTTT. As protein: CASSRPLAGARTDTQYF.

The chain links TRBV7-8 to TRBJ1-4; no clear D. Germline values: CDR1 SGHVS, CDR2 FQNEAQ. The CDR3 contains 14 residues. Trimming took off 1 base at V and 7 bases at J, with 10 bases between the two ends. CDR3 DNA: TGTGCCAGCAGCTTAGAGGGTCTGAGTGAAAAACTGTTTTTT. This sequence encodes CASSLEGLSEKLFF.

The V call is TRBV27, the J call TRBJ2-3, with TRBD1 matching over 8 bases. CDR3 length: 17 residues. Losses at the gene ends were 5 bases for V and 6 bases for J; bases not matched to a gene: 16. Germline CDR1 is MNHEY and CDR2 is SMNVEV (reference sequence). The CDR3 DNA reads as TGTGCCAGCAGTCCTCTACCCGGGACAGGAGGGGAGGATACGCAGTATTTT. Protein: CASSPLPGTGGEDTQYF.

This chain joins TRBV7-8 and TRBJ1-1; tentatively, D is TRBD1 (6 bases). The germline gives CDR1 SGHVS, CDR2 FQNEAQ. This CDR3 is built from 16 residues. V gave up 5 bases and J gave up 1 base, with 17 bases separating them. The CDR3 loop is CASSLRRGIRNTEAFF. CDR3 DNA: TGTGCCAGCAGCCTTAGAAGGGGGATCCGGAACACTGAAGCTTTCTTT. The full variable domain, its missing parts supplied by reference TRBV7-8 and TRBJ1-1, is GAGVSQSPRYKVAKRGQDVALRCDPISGHVSLFWYQQALGQGPEFLTYFQNEAQLDKSGLPSDRFFAERPEGSVSTLKIQRTQQEDSAVYLCASSLRRGIRNTEAFFGQGTRLTVV.

The chain links TRBV5-6 to TRBJ2-3; 8 bases line up with TRBD1. CDR3 length: 16 amino acids. In germline, CDR1 is SGHDT, CDR2 YYEEEE. V trimming: 4 bases; J trimming: 1 base; junction bases outside the gene matches: 8. CDR3 sequence: CASSRGQGMGTDTQYF. DNA for the CDR3: TGTGCCAGCAGCCGAGGACAGGGAATGGGCACAGATACGCAGTATTTT.

The CDR3 is CSVVEQGVTQYF. The CDR3 DNA follows: TGCAGCGTGGTAGAACAGGGTGTTACGCAGTATTTT. This chain connects TRBV29-1 to TRBJ2-3; possible D gene TRBD1, 6 bases. Germline V gives CDR1 SQVTM, CDR2 ANQGSEA. The CDR3 spans 12 residues. Deletions cut 6 bases from V and 8 bases from J, with 15 bases between.

The chain recombines TRBV5-1 with TRBJ1-5; tentative D call: TRBD1 (5 bases). V lost 4 bases and J 1 base, leaving 12 bases between the germline ends. This CDR3 comprises 15 residues. CDR1 is SGHRS and CDR2 is YFSETQ in the germline V gene. As DNA, the CDR3 is TGCGCCAGCAGCCCCTTTGGGGGGAGCAATCAGCCCCAGCATTTT. Encoded protein: CASSPFGGSNQPQHF. The full variable domain, rest sourced from reference TRBV5-1 and TRBJ1-5, is KAGVTQTPRYLIKTRGQQVTLSCSPISGHRSVSWYQQTPGQGLQFLFEYFSETQRNKGNFPGRFSGRQFSNSRSEMNVSTLELGDSALYLCASSPFGGSNQPQHFGDGTRLSIL.

CDR3 nucleotides: TGTGCCAGCAGCCCACAGACAGGGGCCACCGGGGAGCTGTTTTTT. Amino acids: CASSPQTGATGELFF. The V call is TRBV2, the J call TRBJ2-2; TRBD1 matches 8 bases. Trimming removed 6 bases from V and 4 bases from J; junction bases left unmatched: 7. This CDR3 has 15 amino acids. Germline V gene lookup returns CDR1 SNHLY and CDR2 FYNNEI.

The chain couples TRBV19 to TRBJ1-4; D call uncertain. V was trimmed by 7 bases and J by 4 bases, leaving 28 bases between them. Germline values: CDR1 LNHDA, CDR2 SQIVND (reference sequence). The CDR3 totals 19 residues. CDR3 amino acids: CASTSGESRTERLNEKLFF. The CDR3 DNA reads TGTGCCAGTACCAGTGGGGAGTCTAGGACGGAGCGTCTTAATGAAAAACTGTTTTTT.

The chain uses TRBV28 and TRBJ2-4; 10 nucleotides agree with TRBD2. The V gene end was trimmed by 5 bases and the J gene end by 6 bases; junction bases not matched to a gene: 13. This CDR3 is built from 17 residues. Germline-derived CDR1 and CDR2 are MDHEN and SYDVKM. CDR3 sequence: CASSRQREGPIVNIQYF. DNA of the CDR3: TGTGCCAGCAGTAGGCAGCGGGAGGGCCCGATTGTAAACATTCAGTACTTC.

This clone was counted a few times. The rearrangement links TRBV7-9 to TRBJ2-2, with D perhaps matching TRBD1 (5 bases). The length of the CDR3 is 12 residues. CDR1 SEHNR and CDR2 FQNEAQ come from the germline V gene (reference sequence). V was shortened by 6 bases and J by 8 bases, with 10 bases between the two germline ends. The CDR3 DNA is TGTGCCAGCAGTTATGGGGCTGGGGAGCTGTTTTTT. It translates to CASSYGAGELFF.

As regards this clone: One end of the junction is discordant with germline, which a read error may explain. This chain uses TRBV13 with TRBJ1-2; D is perhaps TRBD1 (5 bases). Germline loops: CDR1 PRHDT, CDR2 FYEKMQ (reference sequence). The CDR3 contains 12 residues. The CDR3 DNA reads TGTGCCAGCAGCGACCATCTTAATGGGGGGAGCTTC. It codes for CASSDHLNGGSF.